This T cell receptor (beta chain) was sequenced during a study of Ad26.COV2.S vaccination and SARS-CoV-2 variants. Study-wide context: Participant was drawn from the COV1001 Ad26.COV2.S trial arm. Recipients of Ad26.COV2.S got it intramuscularly, once or twice 56 days apart.

Trimming removed 6 bases from V and 6 bases from J, with 15 bases in between. The CDR3 runs to 14 residues. CDR1 is KGHSH and CDR2 is LQKENI in the germline V gene. Clones were read by immunoSEQ multiplex PCR, and TCRdb kept only the in-frame ones, dropping some. This sample has around 300,000 clones, with 86% found just once. Study findings and constraints: Recipients given vaccine exceeded placebo recipients in spike-specific TCR breadth.

Treatment indicated: 15 to 20 received Ad26.COV2.S at low or high dose, single or two shots; about 5 received placebo; per-sample allocation not given. Vaccine and placebo recipients were sampled on day 63 after the first injection. In the vaccine, an Ad26 vector expressed the SARS-CoV-2 spike of the Wuhan strain. To note about this clone: Its antigen is not known.

The source material was peripheral blood, sampled in a trial of Ad26.COV2.S vaccine versus placebo. This chain connects TRBV18 to TRBJ2-1; D is unclear. The sequence came from a person aged 18-60 years who received the Ad26.COV2.S COVID-19 vaccine or a placebo. CDR3 region: CASSPYVAGNEQFF. In DNA, the CDR3 is TGTGCCAGCTCCCCTTACGTAGCCGGCAATGAGCAGTTCTTC. Drawing the rest from reference TRBV18 and TRBJ2-1, the complete variable domain is NAGVMQNPRHLVRRRGQEARLRCSPMKGHSHVYWYRQLPEEGLKFMVYLQKENIIDESGMPKERFSAEFPKEGPSILRIQQVVRGDSAAYFCASSPYVAGNEQFFGPGTRLTVL.